The 6 T cell receptor beta chains in this list originate from one sample, sequenced in a study of spatial heterogeneity in lung cancer. The time point here: blood at routine non-recurrence follow-up after resection. MiXCR, applied by TCRdb to the 5' RACE reads, yields one record per CDR3 protein. The table records 9,500 to 13,000 distinct CDR3 sequences, around 10% of them present only once. The sample was PBMCs, taken at follow-up. The receptors shown here come from a female donor with early-stage non-small cell lung cancer.

Many counts were recorded for this clonotype. The V call is TRBV27, the J call TRBJ2-7; 8 bases fit TRBD2. Germline-derived CDR1 and CDR2 are MNHEY and SMNVEV (reference sequence). V shed 6 bases and J 5 bases; nucleotides not matched to a gene: 12. The CDR3 is made up of 15 amino acids. The CDR3 bases are TGTGCCAGCAGGACCGCCGGGACTAGAGGTCACGAGCAGTACTTC. It yields the protein CASRTAGTRGHEQYF.

Many counts were recorded for this clonotype. The junction differs from germline at one of its ends, possibly a read error. CDR3 residues: CASSLEGGRDDF. CDR3 bases: TGCGCCAGCAGCTTGGAAGGGGGCCGGGACGATTTT. The chain uses TRBV5-1 and TRBJ2-3; 7 bases line up with TRBD1. The CDR3 sequence is 12 residues long. The germline gives CDR1 SGHRS, CDR2 YFSETQ.

This clonotype appeared many times. CDR3 in DNA: TGTGCCAGCAGTCCGGGACTCAACTACAATGAGCAGTTCTTC. Translation: CASSPGLNYNEQFF. This chain joins TRBV6-5 and TRBJ2-1; D is possibly TRBD2 (6 bases). This CDR3 is built from 14 residues. Germline CDR1 MNHEY, CDR2 SVGAGI. V was trimmed by 5 bases and J by 3 bases, leaving 11 bases between them.

This clonotype was counted at least ten times. This sequence joins TRBV7-9 and TRBJ2-3; TRBD2 matches 10 bases. This CDR3 region has 18 residues. After removal of 7 bases from V and 7 bases from J, the junction contained 20 bases not matched to a gene. Germline V gives CDR1 SEHNR, CDR2 FQNEAQ (reference sequence). The CDR3 coding sequence is TGTGCCAGCACCCTGCCGGTCAGACTAGCGGGCGGCGGGAATACGCAGTATTTT. This translates into CASTLPVRLAGGGNTQYF.

The V call is TRBV28, the J call TRBJ2-4, with TRBD2 matching over 8 bases. The CDR3 is 18 amino acids. Germline values: CDR1 MDHEN, CDR2 SYDVKM. V was clipped by 4 bases and J by 1 base; unmatched bases: 12. The CDR3: CASSSPFSGKGAKNIQYF. CDR3 in DNA: TGTGCCAGCAGTTCTCCCTTTAGCGGGAAGGGGGCCAAAAACATTCAGTACTTC.

This clonotype was seen repeatedly, ten times or more. The chain links TRBV28 to TRBJ1-2; possibly TRBD1 for D (5 bases). The V end lost 5 bases, the J end lost 5 bases, and 18 bases lay between the germline ends. Per the germline V gene, CDR1 is MDHEN and CDR2 is SYDVKM. The CDR3 length is 15 residues. In DNA form, the CDR3 reads TGTGCCAGCAGTCGCCCCGGGGCGGGAGATTATGGCTACACCTTC. Protein product: CASSRPGAGDYGYTF.